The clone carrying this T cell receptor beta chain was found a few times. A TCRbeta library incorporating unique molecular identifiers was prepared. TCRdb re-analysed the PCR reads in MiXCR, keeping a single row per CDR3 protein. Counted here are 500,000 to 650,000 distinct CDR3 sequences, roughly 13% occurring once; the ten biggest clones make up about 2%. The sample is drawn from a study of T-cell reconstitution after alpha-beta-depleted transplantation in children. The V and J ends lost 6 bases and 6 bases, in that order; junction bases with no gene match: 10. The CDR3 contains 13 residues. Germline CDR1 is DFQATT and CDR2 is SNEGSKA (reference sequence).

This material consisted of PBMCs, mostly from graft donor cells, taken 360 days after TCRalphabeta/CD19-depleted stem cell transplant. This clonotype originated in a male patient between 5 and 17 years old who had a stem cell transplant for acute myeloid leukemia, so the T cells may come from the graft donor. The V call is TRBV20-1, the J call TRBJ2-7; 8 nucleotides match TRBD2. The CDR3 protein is CSARGTSRSEQYF. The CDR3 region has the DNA TGCAGTGCGCGAGGGACTAGTCGGTCCGAGCAGTACTTC.